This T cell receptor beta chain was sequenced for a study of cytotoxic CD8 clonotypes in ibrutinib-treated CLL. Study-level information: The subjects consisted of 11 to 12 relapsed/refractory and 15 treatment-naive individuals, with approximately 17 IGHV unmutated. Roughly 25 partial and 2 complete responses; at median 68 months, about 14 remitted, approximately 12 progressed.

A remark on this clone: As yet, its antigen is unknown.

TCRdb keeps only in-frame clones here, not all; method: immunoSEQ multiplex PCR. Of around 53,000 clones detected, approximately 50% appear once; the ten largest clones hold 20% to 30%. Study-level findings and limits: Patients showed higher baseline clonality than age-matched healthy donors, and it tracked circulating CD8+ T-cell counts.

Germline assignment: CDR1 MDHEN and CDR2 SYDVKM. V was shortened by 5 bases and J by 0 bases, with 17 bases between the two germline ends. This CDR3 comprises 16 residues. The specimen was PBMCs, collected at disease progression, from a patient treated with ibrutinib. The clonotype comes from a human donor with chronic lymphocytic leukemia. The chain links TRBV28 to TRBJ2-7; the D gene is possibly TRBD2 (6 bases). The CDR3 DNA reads TGTGCCAGCAGTACCATTTCTAGCGCCTTCTCCTACGAGCAGTACTTC. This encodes CASSTISSAFSYEQYF. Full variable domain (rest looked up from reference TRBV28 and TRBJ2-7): DVKVTQSSRYLVKRTGEKVFLECVQDMDHENMFWYRQDPGLGLRLIYFSYDVKMKEKGDIPEGYSVSREKKERFSLILESASTNQTSMYLCASSTISSAFSYEQYFGPGTRLTVT.